This T cell receptor beta chain was identified during a study of breast tumors, draining lymph nodes, adjacent tissues. Findings of the study overall: Data only fit, rather than demonstrated, lymph node origin of most tumor T cells. Data fit most tumor T cells coming from lymph node, expanding in tumor. Tumors had less TCR diversity than lymph nodes, more than nontumor tissue. Tumor and nontumor repertoires were significantly more similar in luminal-like than in basal-like breast cancer.

TCRdb fed the multiplex PCR reads into MiXCR, producing one record per CDR3 protein. This sample yields roughly 260,000 distinct CDR3 sequences, of which roughly 30% are seen a single time; about 1% belongs to the top ten. Germline CDR1 reads MNHNS; CDR2 reads SASEGT. The CDR3 contains 15 residues. V lost 4 bases to trimming and J lost 2 bases, with 15 bases between them. As for this clonotype: Its antigen is undetermined.

Axillary draining lymph nodes of breast cancer patients supplied the node samples. Sequencing used axillary lymph node tissue. V and J are TRBV6-1 and TRBJ2-7; D not resolved. The sequence was collected from a female donor with breast cancer. Some clones in this sample may be carry-over from other donors' samples. The DNA of the CDR3 is TGTGCCAGCAGTGCCCTGACAAAAACCACCTACGAGCAGTACTTC. Translating gives CASSALTKTTYEQYF.